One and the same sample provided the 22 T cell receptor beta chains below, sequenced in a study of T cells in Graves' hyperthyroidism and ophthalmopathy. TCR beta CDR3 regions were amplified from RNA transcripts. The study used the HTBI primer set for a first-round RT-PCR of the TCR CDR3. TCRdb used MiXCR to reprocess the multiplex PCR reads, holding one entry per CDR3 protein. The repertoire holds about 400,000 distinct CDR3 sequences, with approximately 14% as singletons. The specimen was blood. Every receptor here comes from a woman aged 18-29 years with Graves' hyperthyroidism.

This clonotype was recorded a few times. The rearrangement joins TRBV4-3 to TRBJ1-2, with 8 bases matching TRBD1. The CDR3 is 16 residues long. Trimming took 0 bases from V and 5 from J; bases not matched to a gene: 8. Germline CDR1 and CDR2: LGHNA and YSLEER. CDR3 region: CASSQDPTGGSYGYTF. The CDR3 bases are TGCGCCAGCAGCCAAGACCCTACAGGGGGATCATATGGCTACACCTTC.

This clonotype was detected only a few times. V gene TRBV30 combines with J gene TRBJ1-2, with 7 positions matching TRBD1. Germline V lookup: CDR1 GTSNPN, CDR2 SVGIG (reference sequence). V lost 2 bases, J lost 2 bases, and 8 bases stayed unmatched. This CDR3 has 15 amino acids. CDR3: CAWSLVAGGNYGYTF. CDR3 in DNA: TGTGCCTGGAGTCTTGTAGCAGGGGGGAACTATGGCTACACCTTC. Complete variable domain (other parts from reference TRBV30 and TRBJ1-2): SQTIHQWPATLVQPVGSPLSLECTVEGTSNPNLYWYRQAAGRGLQLLFYSVGIGQISSEVPQNLSASRPQDRQFILSSKKLLLSDSGFYLCAWSLVAGGNYGYTFGSGTRLTVV.

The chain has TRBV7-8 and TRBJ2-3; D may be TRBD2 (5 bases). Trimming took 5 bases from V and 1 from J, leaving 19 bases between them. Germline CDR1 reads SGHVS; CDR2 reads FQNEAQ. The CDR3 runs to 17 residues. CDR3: CASSVNSPGLRTDTQYF. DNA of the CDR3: TGTGCCAGCAGCGTTAACTCCCCAGGACTTCGCACAGATACGCAGTATTTT.

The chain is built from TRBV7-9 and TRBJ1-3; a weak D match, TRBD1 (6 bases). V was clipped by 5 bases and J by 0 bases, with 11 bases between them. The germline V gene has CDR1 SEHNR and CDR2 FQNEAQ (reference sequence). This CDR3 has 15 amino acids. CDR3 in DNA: TGTGCCAGCAGCCCCAGGGGAAACTCTGGAAACACCATATATTTT. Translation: CASSPRGNSGNTIYF.

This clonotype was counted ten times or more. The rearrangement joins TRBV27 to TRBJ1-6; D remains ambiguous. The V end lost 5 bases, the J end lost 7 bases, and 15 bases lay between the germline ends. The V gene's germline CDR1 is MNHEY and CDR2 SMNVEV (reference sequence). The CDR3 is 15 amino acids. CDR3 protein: CASSPPRPPNSPLHF. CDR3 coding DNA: TGTGCCAGCAGTCCCCCTCGACCTCCCAATTCACCCCTCCACTTT.

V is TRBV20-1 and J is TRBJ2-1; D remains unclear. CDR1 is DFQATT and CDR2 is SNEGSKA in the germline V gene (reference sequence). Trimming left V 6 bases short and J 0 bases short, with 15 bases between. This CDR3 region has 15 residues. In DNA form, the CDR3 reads TGCAGTGCACGACGGCACCAGAGCTCCTACAATGAGCAGTTCTTC. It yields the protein CSARRHQSSYNEQFF.

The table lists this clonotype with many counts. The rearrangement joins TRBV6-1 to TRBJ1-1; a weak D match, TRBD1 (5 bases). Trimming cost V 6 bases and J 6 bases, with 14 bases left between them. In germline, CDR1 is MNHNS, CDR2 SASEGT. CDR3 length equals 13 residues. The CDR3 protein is CASRLPGLAEAFF. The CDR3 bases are TGTGCCAGCAGGCTACCAGGGTTAGCTGAAGCTTTCTTT.

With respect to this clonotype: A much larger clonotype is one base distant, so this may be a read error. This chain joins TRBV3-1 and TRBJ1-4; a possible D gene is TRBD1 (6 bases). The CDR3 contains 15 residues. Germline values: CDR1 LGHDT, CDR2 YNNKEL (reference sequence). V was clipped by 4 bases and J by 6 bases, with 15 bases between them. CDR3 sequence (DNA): TGTGCCAGCAGCCCAGGTGTAGGGGGGGATGAAAAACTGTTTTTT. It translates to CASSPGVGGDEKLFF.

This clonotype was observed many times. The chain's CDR3 is CASSVVGDTTDTQYF. The CDR3 bases are TGTGCCAGCAGTGTCGTTGGGGACACTACAGATACGCAGTATTTT. This sequence joins TRBV6-4 and TRBJ2-3; TRBD1 is a possible D gene (6 bases). Germline CDR1 MRHNA, CDR2 SNTAGT. Deletions cut 4 bases from V and 3 bases from J, with 14 bases between. The CDR3 consists of 15 residues.

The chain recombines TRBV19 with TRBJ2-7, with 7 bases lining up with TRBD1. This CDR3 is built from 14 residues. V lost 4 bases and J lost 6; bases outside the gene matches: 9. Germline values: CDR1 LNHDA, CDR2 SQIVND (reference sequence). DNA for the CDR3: TGTGCCAGTAGTAGTGAGACAGGGATAAGCGAGCAGTACTTC. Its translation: CASSSETGISEQYF.

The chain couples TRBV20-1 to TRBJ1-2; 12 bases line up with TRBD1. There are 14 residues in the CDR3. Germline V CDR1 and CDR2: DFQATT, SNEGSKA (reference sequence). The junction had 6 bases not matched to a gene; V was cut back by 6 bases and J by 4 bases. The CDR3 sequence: CSANRDRGLYGYTF. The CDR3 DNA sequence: TGCAGTGCAAACCGGGACAGGGGGCTCTATGGCTACACCTTC.

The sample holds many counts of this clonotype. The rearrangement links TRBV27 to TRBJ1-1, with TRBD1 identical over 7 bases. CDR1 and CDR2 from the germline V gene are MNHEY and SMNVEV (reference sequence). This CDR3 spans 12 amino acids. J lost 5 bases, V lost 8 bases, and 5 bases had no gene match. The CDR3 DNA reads TGTGCCAGCTATGACAGGGATACTGAAGCTTTCTTT. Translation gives CASYDRDTEAFF.

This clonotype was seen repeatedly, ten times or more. CDR3 DNA: TGTGCCAGCAGTTACGGTCTCTGGGCATCGAACACTGAAGCTTTCTTT. Protein: CASSYGLWASNTEAFF. This chain connects TRBV6-6 to TRBJ1-1, with D unclear. The CDR3 totals 16 residues. In germline, CDR1 is MNHNY, CDR2 SVGAGI (reference sequence). The V gene lost 2 bases and the J gene lost 1 base, with 14 bases spanning the gap.

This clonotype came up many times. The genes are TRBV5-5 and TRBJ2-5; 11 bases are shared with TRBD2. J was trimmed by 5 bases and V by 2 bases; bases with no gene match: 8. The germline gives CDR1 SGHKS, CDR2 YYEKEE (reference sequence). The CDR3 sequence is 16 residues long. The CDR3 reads CASSFSGRARLETQYF. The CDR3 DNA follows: TGTGCCAGCAGCTTTAGCGGGAGGGCCCGGTTGGAGACCCAGTACTTC.

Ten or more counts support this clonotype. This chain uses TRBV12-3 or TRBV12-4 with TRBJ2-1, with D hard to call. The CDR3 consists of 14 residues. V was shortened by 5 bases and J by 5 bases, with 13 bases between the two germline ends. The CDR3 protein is CASSPSYPNNEQFF. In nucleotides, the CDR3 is TGTGCCAGCAGTCCCTCCTACCCCAACAATGAGCAGTTCTTC.

CDR3 coding DNA: TGTGCCAGCAGCTTTGGAGGCGGGAGGAGCTCCTACGAGCAGTACTTC. This gives the protein CASSFGGGRSSYEQYF. V gene TRBV5-6 combines with J gene TRBJ2-7, with TRBD2 matching 8 bases. From germline, CDR1 is SGHDT and CDR2 YYEEEE. The CDR3 spans 16 residues. V shed 2 bases, J shed 0 bases, and the junction held 7 bases outside the gene matches.

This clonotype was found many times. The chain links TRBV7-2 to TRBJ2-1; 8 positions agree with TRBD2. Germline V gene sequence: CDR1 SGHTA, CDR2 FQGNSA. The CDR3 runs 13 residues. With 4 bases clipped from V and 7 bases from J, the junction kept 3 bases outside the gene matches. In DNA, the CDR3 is TGTGCCAGCAGCTCTAGCGGGCTAAATGAGCAGTTCTTC. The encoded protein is CASSSSGLNEQFF.

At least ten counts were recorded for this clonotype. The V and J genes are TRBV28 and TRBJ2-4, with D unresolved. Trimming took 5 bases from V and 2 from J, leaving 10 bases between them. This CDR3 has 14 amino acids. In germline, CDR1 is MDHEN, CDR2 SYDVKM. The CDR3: CASSRVETKNIQYF. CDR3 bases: TGTGCCAGCAGTCGGGTTGAAACCAAAAACATTCAGTACTTC.

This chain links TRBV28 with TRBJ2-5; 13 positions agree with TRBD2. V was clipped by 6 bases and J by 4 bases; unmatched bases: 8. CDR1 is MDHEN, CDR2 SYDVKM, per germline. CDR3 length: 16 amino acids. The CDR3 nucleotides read TGTGCCAGCAGGCCTCCGGGACTAGCGGGAAGAGAGACCCAGTACTTC. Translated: CASRPPGLAGRETQYF.

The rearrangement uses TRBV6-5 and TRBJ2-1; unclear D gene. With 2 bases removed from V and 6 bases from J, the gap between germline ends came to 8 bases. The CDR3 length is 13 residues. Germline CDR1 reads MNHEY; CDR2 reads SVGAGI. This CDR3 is CASSYGEGNEQFF. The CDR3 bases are TGTGCCAGCAGTTACGGGGAAGGCAATGAGCAGTTCTTC.

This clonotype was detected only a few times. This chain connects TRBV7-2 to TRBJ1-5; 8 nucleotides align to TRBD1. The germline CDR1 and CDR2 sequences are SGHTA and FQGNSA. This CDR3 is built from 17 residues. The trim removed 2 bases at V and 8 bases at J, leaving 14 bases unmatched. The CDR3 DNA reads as TGTGCCAGCAGCTTAAGTATCTCGGACAGGGATGTGGAGCCCCAGCATTTT. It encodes CASSLSISDRDVEPQHF.

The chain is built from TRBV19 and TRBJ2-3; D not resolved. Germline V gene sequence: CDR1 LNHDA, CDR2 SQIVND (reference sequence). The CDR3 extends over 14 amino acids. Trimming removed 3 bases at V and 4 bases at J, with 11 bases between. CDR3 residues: CASSIGGVPDTQYF. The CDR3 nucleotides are TGTGCCAGTAGTATTGGTGGGGTCCCAGATACGCAGTATTTT.